The 31 T cell receptor beta chains below all came from one sample that was sequenced in a study of glioma-infiltrating T cells. Using RNA template, CDR3s of TCR alpha and beta were amplified with iRepertoire arm-PCR. TCRdb independently ran MiXCR on the multiplex PCR reads; one entry per CDR3 protein. The sample has around 190,000 distinct CDR3 sequences; more than 35% are singletons. Sequencing was carried out using glioma tissue, nonneoplastic brain tissue, or PBMCs (not recorded which). Receptors were obtained from a human donor with low-grade glioma or glioblastoma, undergoing nonglioma brain surgery, or in good health (not recorded which).

To note about this clonotype: This may stem from a read error, because a much larger clone lies one nucleotide away. The V call is TRBV20-1, the J call TRBJ2-7; the match to TRBD2 covers 11 bases. This CDR3 spans 13 amino acids. Per germline, CDR1 DFQATT and CDR2 SNEGSKA (reference sequence). J gave up 3 bases and V 3 bases, and 1 base lay outside the gene matches. This chain's CDR3 is CSARTSGNYEQYF. The DNA for the CDR3 is TGCAGTGCTAGGACTAGCGGGAACTACGAGCAGTACTTC.

The chain is built from TRBV29-1 and TRBJ1-1; 7 bases map to TRBD1. V shed 6 bases and J 7 bases; nucleotides not matched to a gene: 8. The germline gives CDR1 SQVTM, CDR2 ANQGSEA. This CDR3 region has 12 residues. The CDR3 bases are TGCAGCGTCACAGGGGCCCGAAATGAAGCTTTCTTT. This sequence encodes CSVTGARNEAFF.

There are many counts of this clonotype. The chain carries TRBV6-1 and TRBJ2-7, with 8 bases aligning to TRBD1. V lost 11 bases, J lost 2 bases, and 8 bases stayed unmatched. The CDR3 consists of 13 residues. Germline lookup yields CDR1 MNHNS and CDR2 SASEGT. The CDR3 is CAVSRGPAYEQYF. The DNA for the CDR3 is TGTGCCGTTTCCAGGGGGCCAGCCTACGAGCAGTACTTC.

This clonotype was observed many times. The V gene is TRBV6-6, the J gene TRBJ2-3; D might be TRBD1 or TRBD2, each matching 5 bases. The CDR3 covers 14 residues. CDR1 and CDR2 (germline): MNHNY, SVGAGI (reference sequence). V was shortened by 2 bases and J by 6 bases, with 12 bases between the two germline ends. CDR3 bases: TGTGCCAGCAGTTACGGGTCCGGGGCCGATACGCAGTATTTT. It codes for CASSYGSGADTQYF.

The table lists this clonotype with a few counts. J is TRBJ2-2 and V is TRBV7-9; no definite D call. Germline-derived CDR1 and CDR2 are SEHNR and FQNEAQ (reference sequence). CDR3 length equals 15 residues. Trimming took off 1 base at V and 4 bases at J, with 10 bases between the two ends. The CDR3: CASSLGSVLTGELFF. DNA for the CDR3: TGTGCCAGCAGCTTAGGCTCAGTTCTCACCGGGGAGCTGTTTTTT.

Of note for this clonotype: This may be a read error: a much more frequent sequence differs by one nucleotide. The rearrangement uses TRBV20-1 and TRBJ2-1; D possibly corresponds to TRBD1 (5 bases). V lost 6 bases, J lost 10 bases, and 19 bases lay in between. The CDR3 extends over 13 amino acids. Germline V gives CDR1 DFQATT, CDR2 SNEGSKA (reference sequence). CDR3 in DNA: TGCAGTGCCAGGCGAGGACAAGCCTACGAGCAGTTCTTC. It encodes CSARRGQAYEQFF.

The chain uses TRBV28 and TRBJ1-3, with 7 bases lining up with TRBD1. In germline, CDR1 is MDHEN, CDR2 SYDVKM. The CDR3 runs to 15 residues. J lost 4 bases, V lost 3 bases, and 6 bases had no gene match. CDR3 bases: TGTGCCAGCAGTTTTCAGGGGGTAGGAGGAAACACCATATATTTT. It is translated as CASSFQGVGGNTIYF.

This clonotype was found many times. The rearrangement joins TRBV15 to TRBJ2-1, with TRBD2 identical over 7 bases. Germline CDR1 LNHNV, CDR2 YYDKDF (reference sequence). J was trimmed by 8 bases and V by 0 bases; bases with no gene match: 7. This CDR3 has 15 amino acids. In nucleotides, the CDR3 is TGTGCCACCAGCAGAGATTCGGCGGGAGAGGATGAGCAGTTCTTC. Translation gives CATSRDSAGEDEQFF.

This clonotype was picked up a small number of times. The gene calls are TRBV3-1 and TRBJ2-3; TRBD2 matches at 13 bases. Germline trimming cut 4 bases from V and 4 bases from J; bases unmatched to any gene: 8. CDR1 is LGHDT, CDR2 YNNKEL, per germline (reference sequence). This CDR3 has 17 residues. The CDR3: CASSLPLAGGLADTQYF. The CDR3 coding sequence is TGTGCCAGCAGCCTGCCACTAGCGGGAGGGCTCGCAGATACGCAGTATTTT.

On this clonotype itself: A junction end diverges from the germline sequence, so it may reflect a read error. The rearrangement links TRBV5-6 to TRBJ1-5; 7 nucleotides align to TRBD1. The CDR3 covers 16 residues. Germline assignment: CDR1 SGHDT and CDR2 YYEEEE. The CDR3 loop is CTSSNWDSLFNQPQHF. CDR3 nucleotide sequence: TGTACCAGCAGCAACTGGGACAGTTTATTTAATCAGCCCCAGCATTTT. Full variable domain (remainder filled in from reference TRBV5-6 and TRBJ1-5): DAGVTQSPTHLIKTRGQQVTLRCSPKSGHDTVSWYQQALGQGPQFIFQYYEEEERQRGNFPDRFSGHQFPNYSSELNVNALLLGDSALYLCTSSNWDSLFNQPQHFGDGTRLSIL.

This chain links TRBV6-6 with TRBJ2-5; the D is unclear. This CDR3 is 18 amino acids long. Germline CDR1 reads MNHNY; CDR2 reads SVGAGI (reference sequence). Trimming took off 5 bases at V and 0 bases at J, with 22 bases between the two ends. The DNA for the CDR3 is TGTGCCAGCAGTGGCGACATGGGATCCAATTTGTACCAAGAGACCCAGTACTTC. It translates to CASSGDMGSNLYQETQYF.

The chain joins TRBV19 to TRBJ1-4, with D hard to call. The V end was cut by 5 bases, the J end by 0 bases, with 7 bases between. Germline V gene data show CDR1 as LNHDA and CDR2 as SQIVND (reference sequence). This CDR3 contains 14 residues. CDR3 bases: TGTGCCAGTAGTCTGCTTGCAACTAATGAAAAACTGTTTTTT. Translating gives CASSLLATNEKLFF.

This clonotype is a singleton in its sample. This chain connects TRBV3-1 to TRBJ2-6; 7 positions agree with TRBD1. CDR1 and CDR2 from the germline V gene are LGHDT and YNNKEL (reference sequence). V shed 6 bases, J shed 1 base, and the junction held 6 bases outside the gene matches. This CDR3 contains 16 residues. CDR3 sequence: CASSKGQLSGANVLTF. The CDR3 DNA is TGTGCCAGCAGTAAGGGACAGTTATCTGGGGCCAACGTCCTGACTTTC.

Remarks on this clonotype: Given a much more abundant clone one base away, this may be a read error. This chain joins TRBV27 and TRBJ2-1; either TRBD1 or TRBD2 may supply D (5 bases each). The end of the DNA aligns better with TRBJ2-7, so the J call may be wrong. Germline CDR1 and CDR2: MNHEY and SMNVEV (reference sequence). This CDR3 is built from 16 residues. CDR3 amino acids: CASSSGTAGRPYKQYF. For the CDR3, the DNA is TGTGCCAGCAGTTCCGGGACGGCAGGGAGACCCTACAAGCAGTACTTC.

This clonotype was found once. This chain joins TRBV27 and TRBJ2-7; D might be TRBD2 (5 bases). Germline lookup yields CDR1 MNHEY and CDR2 SMNVEV (reference sequence). The CDR3 runs to 17 residues. Deletions cut 4 bases from V and 7 bases from J, with 26 bases between. The CDR3 region has the DNA TGTGCCAGCAGTTCACCGCCTTCCAGCGTGAGGGCCGGGGAGCAGTACTTC. Protein: CASSSPPSSVRAGEQYF.

The chain is built from TRBV5-4 and TRBJ2-7; 7 positions agree with TRBD1. The germline V gene has CDR1 SGHNT and CDR2 YYREEE (reference sequence). The CDR3 totals 15 residues. V lost 4 bases to trimming and J lost 1 base; unmatched junction nucleotides: 8. CDR3 nucleotides: TGTGCCAGCAGCCTGGGGACAGCCCAGTCCTACGAGCAGTACTTC. It is translated as CASSLGTAQSYEQYF.

There are many counts of this clonotype. This chain joins TRBV28 and TRBJ1-2; the D is unclear. V lost 5 bases and J lost 1, with 14 bases in between. Germline-derived CDR1 and CDR2 are MDHEN and SYDVKM. This CDR3 region has 15 residues. CDR3 amino acids: CASSPWDGFNYGYTF. The CDR3 coding sequence is TGTGCCAGCAGTCCATGGGATGGCTTTAACTATGGCTACACCTTC.

Comments on this clonotype: This may come from a read error, since a much larger clone is one base off. J is TRBJ2-7 and V is TRBV6-2 or TRBV6-3, with D possibly matching TRBD1 (6 bases). This CDR3 region has 14 residues. In germline, CDR1 is MNHEY, CDR2 SVGEGT. The CDR3 is CARSYDRTVGEQYF. Here the CDR3 DNA reads TGTGCCAGAAGTTACGACAGGACAGTCGGCGAGCAGTACTTC.

Concerning this clonotype: At one boundary the junction diverges from the germline segment, which might be a read error. The genes are TRBV4-1 and TRBJ1-1; D is possibly TRBD1 (5 bases). The CDR3 has 15 residues. The germline gives CDR1 MGHRA, CDR2 YSYEKL. This CDR3 reads CASSVGPSVNTEALF. In nucleotides, the CDR3 is TGCGCCAGCAGCGTGGGACCGTCGGTGAACACTGAAGCTTTATTT.

As regards this clonotype: At one of its ends the junction is not consistent with the germline gene, which may arise from a read error. V and J are TRBV7-9 and TRBJ2-7, with a tentative D call TRBD1 (5 bases). This CDR3 region has 13 residues. Germline V CDR1 and CDR2: SEHNR, FQNEAQ (reference sequence). CDR3 DNA sequence: TGTGCCAGTAGTGGCAGGGAATCCTACGAGCATTACTTC. As protein: CASSGRESYEHYF.

J is TRBJ2-7 and V is TRBV11-2; D is possibly TRBD1 (5 bases). Per germline, CDR1 SGHAT and CDR2 FQNNGV. The CDR3 is 15 amino acids. The V and J ends lost 0 bases and 4 bases respectively, with 13 bases between them. The CDR3 DNA is TGTGCCAGCAGCTTAGACGTAGGGGTAGGGTACGAGCAGTACTTC. Translating it yields CASSLDVGVGYEQYF. The whole variable domain, remainder taken from reference TRBV11-2 and TRBJ2-7, is EAGVAQSPRYKIIEKRQSVAFWCNPISGHATLYWYQQILGQGPKLLIQFQNNGVVDDSQLPKDRFSAERLKGVDSTLKIQPAKLEDSAVYLCASSLDVGVGYEQYFGPGTRLTVT.

Regarding this clonotype: This may stem from a read error, because a much larger clone lies one nucleotide away. The chain has TRBV28 and TRBJ2-5; 7 bases line up with TRBD2. This CDR3 contains 15 residues. Trimming took 4 bases from V and 1 from J; bases not matched to a gene: 6. Germline V gene sequence: CDR1 MDHEN, CDR2 SYDVKM. CDR3 residues: CASSSRGTSQETQYF. The CDR3 region has the DNA TGTGCCAGCAGTTCGCGGGGGACGTCCCAAGAGACCCAGTACTTC.

Regarding this clonotype: A single base separates this from a much larger clone, so it may be a read error. This chain uses TRBV4-2 with TRBJ2-7, with TRBD2 identical over 11 bases. Germline V gives CDR1 LGHNA, CDR2 YNFKEQ. CDR3 length: 15 amino acids. The chain's CDR3 is CASSQETSGGYDQYF. CDR3 nucleotides: TGTGCCAGCAGCCAAGAAACTAGCGGGGGATACGATCAGTACTTC.

Remarks on this clonotype: This may be a read error: a much more frequent sequence differs by one nucleotide. The V and J genes are TRBV19 and TRBJ1-1; D gene uncertain. Germline V gene sequence: CDR1 LNHDA, CDR2 SQIVND (reference sequence). The CDR3 spans 15 residues. The CDR3 DNA reads TGTGCCATTAGTATAGATCCCCAGCTGAACACTGAAGCTTTCTTT. It is translated as CAISIDPQLNTEAFF.

The chain combines TRBV29-1 with TRBJ1-2; D ambiguous. CDR3 size: 14 residues. Germline V gene data show CDR1 as SQVTM and CDR2 as ANQGSEA. V was cut by 1 base and J by 2 bases, with 11 bases left in between. The CDR3 bases are TGCAGCGTTGAAGGATTAGGTCGCAACTATGGCTACACCTTC. This gives the protein CSVEGLGRNYGYTF. The complete variable domain, with remaining parts taken from reference TRBV29-1 and TRBJ1-2, reads SAVISQKPSRDICQRGTSLTIQCQVDSQVTMMFWYRQQPGQSLTLIATANQGSEATYESGFVIDKFPISRPNLTFSTLTVSNMSPEDSSIYLCSVEGLGRNYGYTFGSGTRLTVV.

Points on this clonotype: A much larger clone lies a single base off, so this may be a read error. The genes are TRBV4-1 and TRBJ1-5; D is ambiguous. CDR3 length: 15 residues. CDR1 MGHRA and CDR2 YSYEKL come from the germline V gene. CDR3 sequence reads: CASRQVGVVDQPQHF. DNA of the CDR3: TGCGCCAGCAGACAAGTTGGTGTCGTGGATCAGCCCCAGCATTTT.

The gene calls are TRBV7-2 and TRBJ2-3; D is unclear. Germline V gene lookup returns CDR1 SGHTA and CDR2 FQGNSA. This CDR3 is built from 14 residues. Trimming took off 0 bases at V and 4 bases at J, with 8 bases between the two ends. The CDR3 spells CASSLAPGADTQYF. CDR3 nucleotide sequence: TGTGCCAGCAGCTTAGCGCCTGGCGCAGATACGCAGTATTTT.

This clonotype was recorded many times. The chain couples TRBV28 to TRBJ2-7; 8 bases map to TRBD2. The CDR3 is 13 residues long. CDR1 is MDHEN, CDR2 SYDVKM, per germline. The J segment lost 5 bases and the V segment lost 6 bases, leaving 6 bases of the junction unmatched. DNA for the CDR3: TGTGCCAGCAGCAATCTTAGCGGGAACGAGCAGTACTTC. Amino acid sequence: CASSNLSGNEQYF.

The V and J genes are TRBV6-1 and TRBJ2-7; 15 nucleotides match TRBD2. V shed 10 bases, J shed 7 bases, and the junction held 5 bases outside the gene matches. The germline CDR1 and CDR2 sequences are MNHNS and SASEGT. This CDR3 has 13 residues. CDR3 coding DNA: TGTGCCACCTCGGGACTAGCGGGAGGAGAGCAGTACTTC. Its translation is CATSGLAGGEQYF.

Concerning this clonotype itself: A much larger clone sits a single nucleotide away, making a read error possible. The genes are TRBV11-1 and TRBJ2-3; the match to TRBD1 covers 7 bases. The CDR3 sequence is 15 residues long. Per germline, CDR1 SGHAT and CDR2 FQDESV (reference sequence). Germline trimming cut 5 bases from V and 4 bases from J; bases unmatched to any gene: 9. The CDR3 spells CASSGTGDVADTQYF. In nucleotides, the CDR3 is TGTGCCAGCAGCGGAACAGGGGATGTGGCAGATACGCAGTATTTT.

A remark on this clonotype: A single base separates this from a much larger clone, so it may be a read error. The V call is TRBV20-1, the J call TRBJ2-5; 8 bases are a match to TRBD2. J gave up 4 bases and V 5 bases, and 6 bases lay outside the gene matches. This CDR3 has 13 residues. The V gene's germline CDR1 is DFQATT and CDR2 SNEGSKA (reference sequence). The CDR3 bases are TGCAGTGCTGGAGCGGGAGTTGTAGAGACCCAGTACTTC. Protein: CSAGAGVVETQYF.